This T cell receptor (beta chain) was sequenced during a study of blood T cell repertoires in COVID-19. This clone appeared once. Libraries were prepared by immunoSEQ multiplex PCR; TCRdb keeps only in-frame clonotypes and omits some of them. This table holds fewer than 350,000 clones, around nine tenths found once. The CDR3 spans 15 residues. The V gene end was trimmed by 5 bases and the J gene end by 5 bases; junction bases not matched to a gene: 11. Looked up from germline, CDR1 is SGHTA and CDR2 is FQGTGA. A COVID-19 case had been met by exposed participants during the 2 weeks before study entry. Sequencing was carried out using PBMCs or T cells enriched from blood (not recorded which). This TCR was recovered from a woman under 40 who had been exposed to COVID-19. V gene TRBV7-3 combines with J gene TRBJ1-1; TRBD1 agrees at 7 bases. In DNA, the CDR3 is TGTGCCAGCAGCCTGACTCGACAGGGACGGACTGAAGCTTTCTTT. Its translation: CASSLTRQGRTEAFF. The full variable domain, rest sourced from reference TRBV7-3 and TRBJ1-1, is GAGVSQTPSNKVTEKGKYVELRCDPISGHTALYWYRQSLGQGPEFLIYFQGTGAADDSGLPNDRFFAVRPEGSVSTLKIQRTERGDSAVYLCASSLTRQGRTEAFFGQGTRLTVV.